This TCR beta chain was retrieved from a study of T cells in Graves' hyperthyroidism and ophthalmopathy. Study-wide points: Most thyroid clonotypes with frequency above 0.001 were detected in blood. Ophthalmopathy prediction by the model preceded onset by a median 6.5 months.

TCR beta CDR3 region amplification was performed from RNA transcripts. During a first-round RT-PCR of the TCR CDR3, the HTBI primer set was used. TCRdb independently ran MiXCR on the multiplex PCR reads; one entry per CDR3 protein. The repertoire holds hundreds of thousands of distinct CDR3 sequences, with roughly 15% as singletons. The CDR3 loop spans 15 amino acids. V lost 2 bases to trimming and J lost 5 bases, with 16 bases between them. The V gene's germline CDR1 is MNHEY and CDR2 SMNVEV (reference sequence). The sample holds many counts of this clonotype. Antigen unknown. The source of this sequence is a woman between 45 and 60 years old with Graves' ophthalmopathy. The sequencing input was blood. J is TRBJ2-7 and V is TRBV27, with D perhaps given as TRBD1 or TRBD2 (6 bases each). The CDR3 spells CASSLDPGARNEQYF. CDR3 in DNA: TGTGCCAGCAGTTTAGACCCGGGGGCTAGAAACGAGCAGTACTTC.